This is a list of T cell receptor beta chains from one sample in a study of T cell repertoires in cytomegalovirus infection. TCRdb reprocessed the reads with MiXCR, giving one entry per CDR3 protein. The sample records hundreds of thousands of distinct CDR3 sequences, 33% being singletons. These TCRs are of unknown antigen specificity. The specimen was cultured PBMCs, collected from culture after CMV antigen stimulation. The receptors derive from a human donor in good health (CMV status not recorded). Some clones in this sample may be carry-over from other donors' samples. The CDR3 runs from the conserved cysteine through the conserved F or W. Each record gives: V gene, clone size, J gene, D gene, CDR3 protein, CDR3 DNA. D genes are given only for firm matches. Rows may omit the clone size; those that give it use once, few, many or a size class.

v_gene: TRBV7-2; abundance: NA; j_gene: TRBJ2-3; d_gene: TRBD2; CDR3aa: CASSSGLAPSTDTQYF; CDR3nt: TGTGCCAGCAGCTCCGGACTAGCCCCTAGCACAGATACGCAGTATTTT
v_gene: TRBV7-6; abundance: few; j_gene: TRBJ1-4; d_gene: NA; CDR3aa: CASSPPVWGEKLFF; CDR3nt: TGTGCCAGCAGCCCCCCGGTGTGGGGTGAAAAACTGTTTTTT
v_gene: TRBV12-3/TRBV12-4; abundance: NA; j_gene: TRBJ2-2; d_gene: TRBD2; CDR3aa: CASRDSGMVTGELFF; CDR3nt: TGTGCCAGCAGGGATAGCGGGATGGTCACCGGGGAGCTGTTTTTT
v_gene: TRBV7-2; abundance: NA; j_gene: TRBJ2-5; d_gene: TRBD2; CDR3aa: CASTKSPGGAETQYF; CDR3nt: TGTGCCAGCACCAAATCCCCGGGAGGTGCAGAGACCCAGTACTTC
v_gene: TRBV12-3/TRBV12-4; abundance: many; j_gene: TRBJ1-2; d_gene: TRBD1; CDR3aa: CASTWYRGRGYTF; CDR3nt: TGTGCCAGCACTTGGTACAGGGGGCGAGGCTACACCTTC
v_gene: TRBV5-1; abundance: NA; j_gene: TRBJ2-7; d_gene: TRBD2; CDR3aa: CASSLATSGGYEQYF; CDR3nt: TGCGCCAGCAGCTTGGCAACTAGCGGGGGATACGAGCAGTACTTC
v_gene: TRBV18; abundance: once; j_gene: TRBJ2-1; d_gene: NA; CDR3aa: CASSPRRGDEQFF; CDR3nt: TGTGCCAGCTCACCACGAAGGGGGGATGAGCAGTTCTTC
v_gene: TRBV12-3/TRBV12-4; abundance: few; j_gene: TRBJ2-1; d_gene: TRBD1; CDR3aa: CASSPGDRVSYNEQFF; CDR3nt: TGTGCCAGCAGTCCCGGGGACAGGGTCTCCTACAATGAGCAGTTCTTC
v_gene: TRBV7-8; abundance: NA; j_gene: TRBJ1-4; d_gene: NA; CDR3aa: CASSSPRGLNEKLFF; CDR3nt: TGTGCCAGCAGCTCGCCGCGGGGGCTTAATGAAAAACTGTTTTTT
v_gene: TRBV28; abundance: few; j_gene: TRBJ2-1; d_gene: NA; CDR3aa: CASSGVVMEFF; CDR3nt: TGTGCCAGCTCAGGGGTAGTGATGGAGTTCTTC
v_gene: TRBV9; abundance: NA; j_gene: TRBJ2-1; d_gene: NA; CDR3aa: CASSVELAPEQFF; CDR3nt: TGTGCCAGCAGCGTAGAGTTAGCCCCCGAGCAGTTCTTC
v_gene: TRBV19; abundance: NA; j_gene: TRBJ2-3; d_gene: TRBD1; CDR3aa: CASSIRGQGYGTDTQYF; CDR3nt: TGTGCCAGTAGTATTCGGGGACAGGGATATGGCACAGATACGCAGTATTTT
v_gene: TRBV2; abundance: few; j_gene: TRBJ2-1; d_gene: TRBD2; CDR3aa: CASSGGLAAPNEQFF; CDR3nt: TGTGCCAGCAGTGGGGGACTAGCGGCCCCCAATGAGCAGTTCTTC
v_gene: TRBV27; abundance: NA; j_gene: TRBJ1-2; d_gene: TRBD1; CDR3aa: CASSSGQDGLGYTF; CDR3nt: TGTGCCAGCAGTTCCGGACAGGATGGCCTGGGCTACACCTTC
v_gene: TRBV7-9; abundance: few; j_gene: TRBJ1-1; d_gene: NA; CDR3aa: CASSYMQGKAEAFF; CDR3nt: TGTGCCAGCAGTTATATGCAGGGGAAGGCTGAAGCTTTCTTT
v_gene: TRBV5-1; abundance: few; j_gene: TRBJ2-3; d_gene: NA; CDR3aa: CASSLVADHRTDTQYF; CDR3nt: TGCGCCAGCAGCTTGGTAGCGGACCACCGCACAGATACGCAGTATTTT
v_gene: TRBV9; abundance: NA; j_gene: TRBJ2-4; d_gene: NA; CDR3aa: CASSADGTSADIQYF; CDR3nt: TGTGCCAGCAGCGCAGACGGGACCAGCGCAGACATTCAGTACTTC
v_gene: TRBV12-3/TRBV12-4; abundance: NA; j_gene: TRBJ2-1; d_gene: TRBD2; CDR3aa: CASSLGSSGYSYNEQFF; CDR3nt: TGTGCCAGCAGTTTAGGGAGTAGCGGGTACTCCTACAATGAGCAGTTCTTC
v_gene: TRBV7-2; abundance: many; j_gene: TRBJ2-5; d_gene: NA; CDR3aa: CASSSGVNQETQYF; CDR3nt: TGTGCCAGCAGCTCGGGGGTCAACCAAGAGACCCAGTACTTC
v_gene: TRBV19; abundance: many; j_gene: TRBJ1-5; d_gene: NA; CDR3aa: CASILSYSGNQPQHF; CDR3nt: TGTGCCAGTATCCTGTCCTACTCGGGCAATCAGCCCCAGCATTTT
v_gene: TRBV7-9; abundance: few; j_gene: TRBJ2-7; d_gene: NA; CDR3aa: CASSLGQGALVEQYF; CDR3nt: TGTGCCAGCAGCTTAGGACAAGGGGCTCTCGTCGAGCAGTACTTC
v_gene: TRBV7-8; abundance: NA; j_gene: TRBJ2-3; d_gene: TRBD2; CDR3aa: CASSRTSGASTDTQYF; CDR3nt: TGTGCCAGCAGCCGGACTAGCGGGGCTAGCACAGATACGCAGTATTTT
v_gene: TRBV29-1; abundance: NA; j_gene: TRBJ2-1; d_gene: TRBD2; CDR3aa: CSAKGGLAGASEQFF; CDR3nt: TGCAGCGCCAAAGGAGGACTAGCGGGAGCTAGTGAGCAGTTCTTC
v_gene: TRBV7-8; abundance: NA; j_gene: TRBJ2-5; d_gene: TRBD1; CDR3aa: CASSYHRDRTKETQYF; CDR3nt: TGTGCCAGCAGCTACCACCGGGACAGGACTAAAGAGACCCAGTACTTC
v_gene: TRBV5-5; abundance: NA; j_gene: TRBJ2-1; d_gene: NA; CDR3aa: CASSQGPGSYNEQFF; CDR3nt: TGTGCCAGCAGTCAGGGGCCCGGCTCCTACAATGAGCAGTTCTTC
v_gene: TRBV15; abundance: NA; j_gene: TRBJ1-2; d_gene: TRBD1; CDR3aa: CATSRETGGQGGYTF; CDR3nt: TGTGCCACCAGCAGAGAGACAGGGGGCCAGGGTGGCTACACCTTC
v_gene: TRBV12-3/TRBV12-4; abundance: few; j_gene: TRBJ2-7; d_gene: TRBD2; CDR3aa: CASNHGGGYEQYF; CDR3nt: TGTGCCAGCAACCACGGGGGGGGCTACGAGCAGTACTTC